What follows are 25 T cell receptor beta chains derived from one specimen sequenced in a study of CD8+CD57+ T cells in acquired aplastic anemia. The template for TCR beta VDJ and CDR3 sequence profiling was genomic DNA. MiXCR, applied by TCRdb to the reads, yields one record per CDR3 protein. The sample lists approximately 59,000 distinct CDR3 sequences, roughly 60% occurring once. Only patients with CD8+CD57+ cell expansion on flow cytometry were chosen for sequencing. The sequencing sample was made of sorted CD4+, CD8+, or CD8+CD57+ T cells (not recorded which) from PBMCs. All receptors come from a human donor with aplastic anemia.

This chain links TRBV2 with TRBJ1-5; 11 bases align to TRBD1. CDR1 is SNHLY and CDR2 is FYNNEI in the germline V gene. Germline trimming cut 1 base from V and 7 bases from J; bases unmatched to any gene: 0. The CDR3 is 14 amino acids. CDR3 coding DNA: TGTGCCAGCAGTGAAGGGGACAGGGGGCAGCCCCAGCATTTT. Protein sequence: CASSEGDRGQPQHF.

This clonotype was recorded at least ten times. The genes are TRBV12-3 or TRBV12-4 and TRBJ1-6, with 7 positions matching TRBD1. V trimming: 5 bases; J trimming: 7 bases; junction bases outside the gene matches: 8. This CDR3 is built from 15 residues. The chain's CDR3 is CASSVSQGGNSPLHF. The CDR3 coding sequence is TGTGCCAGCAGTGTATCCCAGGGGGGGAATTCACCCCTCCACTTT.

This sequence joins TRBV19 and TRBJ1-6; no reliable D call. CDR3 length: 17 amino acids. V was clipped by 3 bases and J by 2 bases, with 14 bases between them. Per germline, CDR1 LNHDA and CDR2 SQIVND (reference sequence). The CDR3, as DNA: TGTGCCAGTAGTATTTTCTTGCCCTCCGCCTATAATTCACCCCTCCACTTT. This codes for CASSIFLPSAYNSPLHF.

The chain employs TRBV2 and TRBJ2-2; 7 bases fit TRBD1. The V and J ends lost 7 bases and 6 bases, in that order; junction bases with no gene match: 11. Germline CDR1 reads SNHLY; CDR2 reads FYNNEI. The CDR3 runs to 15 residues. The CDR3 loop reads CASIYQDRFSGELFF. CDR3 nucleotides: TGTGCCAGCATTTACCAGGACAGGTTCTCCGGGGAGCTGTTTTTT.

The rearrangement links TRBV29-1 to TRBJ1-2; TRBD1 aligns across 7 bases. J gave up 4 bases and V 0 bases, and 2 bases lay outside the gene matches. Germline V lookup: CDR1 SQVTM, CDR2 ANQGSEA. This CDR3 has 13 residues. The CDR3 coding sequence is TGCAGCGTTGAAGAGGCAGGGGGCTATGGCTACACCTTC. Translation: CSVEEAGGYGYTF.

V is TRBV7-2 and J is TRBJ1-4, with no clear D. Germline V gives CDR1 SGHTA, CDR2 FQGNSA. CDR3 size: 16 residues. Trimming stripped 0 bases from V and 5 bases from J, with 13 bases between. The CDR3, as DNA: TGTGCCAGCAGCTTAGCAGGAACAGTGAACAATGAAAAACTGTTTTTT. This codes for CASSLAGTVNNEKLFF.

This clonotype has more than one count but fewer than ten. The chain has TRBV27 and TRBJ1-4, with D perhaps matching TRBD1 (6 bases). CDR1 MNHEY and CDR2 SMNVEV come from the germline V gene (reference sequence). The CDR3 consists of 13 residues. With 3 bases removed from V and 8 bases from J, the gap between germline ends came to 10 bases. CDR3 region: CASSFGGGEKLFF. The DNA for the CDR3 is TGTGCCAGCAGTTTTGGGGGCGGCGAAAAACTGTTTTTT.

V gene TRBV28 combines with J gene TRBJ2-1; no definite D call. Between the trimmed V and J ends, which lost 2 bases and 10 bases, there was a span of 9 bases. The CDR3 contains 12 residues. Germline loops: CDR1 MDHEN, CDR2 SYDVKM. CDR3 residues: CASSLGRLEQFF. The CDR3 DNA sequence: TGTGCCAGCAGTTTAGGAAGGCTCGAGCAGTTCTTC.

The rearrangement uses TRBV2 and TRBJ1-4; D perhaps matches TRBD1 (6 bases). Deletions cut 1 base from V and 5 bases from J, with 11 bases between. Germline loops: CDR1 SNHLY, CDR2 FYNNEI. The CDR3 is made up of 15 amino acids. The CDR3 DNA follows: TGTGCCAGCAGTGAAGAGACAGGTACAAATGAAAAACTGTTTTTT. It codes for CASSEETGTNEKLFF.

CDR3: CASRDLRFGNTEAFF. The CDR3 DNA reads as TGTGCCAGCAGAGACCTACGTTTTGGGAACACTGAAGCTTTCTTT. The chain recombines TRBV2 with TRBJ1-1; D is unclear. The CDR3 runs 15 residues. Germline V CDR1 and CDR2: SNHLY, FYNNEI. The V end lost 6 bases, the J end lost 1 base, and 15 bases lay between the germline ends.

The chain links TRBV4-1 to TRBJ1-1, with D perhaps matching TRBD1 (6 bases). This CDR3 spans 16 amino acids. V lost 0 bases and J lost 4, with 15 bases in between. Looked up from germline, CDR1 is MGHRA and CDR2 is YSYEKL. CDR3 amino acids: CASSQDPSGDLTEAFF. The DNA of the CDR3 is TGCGCCAGCAGCCAAGATCCTTCAGGGGATCTCACTGAAGCTTTCTTT.

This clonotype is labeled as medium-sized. The CDR3 loop reads CASSPIGGEAFF. The CDR3 DNA follows: TGTGCCAGCAGCCCGATTGGGGGTGAAGCTTTCTTT. The chain carries TRBV7-7 and TRBJ1-1; a weak D match, TRBD1 (5 bases). Germline V lookup: CDR1 SSHAT, CDR2 FNYEAQ (reference sequence). The V end lost 5 bases, the J end lost 7 bases, and 11 bases lay between the germline ends. There are 12 residues in the CDR3.

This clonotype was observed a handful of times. This CDR3 is CASSQGTQPGGTDTQYF. CDR3 in DNA: TGCGCCAGCAGCCAGGGTACCCAACCAGGCGGCACAGATACGCAGTATTTT. V is TRBV4-3 and J is TRBJ2-3; D gene ambiguous. The V end was cut by 3 bases, the J end by 1 base, with 17 bases between. The germline V gene has CDR1 LGHNA and CDR2 YSLEER. The CDR3 is 17 residues long.

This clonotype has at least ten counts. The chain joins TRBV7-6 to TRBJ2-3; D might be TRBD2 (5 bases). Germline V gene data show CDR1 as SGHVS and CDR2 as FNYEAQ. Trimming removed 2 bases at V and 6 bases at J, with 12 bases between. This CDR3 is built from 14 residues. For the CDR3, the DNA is TGTGCCAGCAGCTTAAGGACTCGGCCTGATACGCAGTATTTT. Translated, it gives CASSLRTRPDTQYF.

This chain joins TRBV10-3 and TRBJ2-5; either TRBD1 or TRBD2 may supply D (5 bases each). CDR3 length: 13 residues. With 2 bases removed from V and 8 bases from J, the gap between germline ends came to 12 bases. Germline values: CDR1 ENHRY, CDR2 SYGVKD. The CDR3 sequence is CAISEVTADTQYF. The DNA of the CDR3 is TGTGCCATCAGTGAGGTGACAGCGGACACCCAGTACTTC.

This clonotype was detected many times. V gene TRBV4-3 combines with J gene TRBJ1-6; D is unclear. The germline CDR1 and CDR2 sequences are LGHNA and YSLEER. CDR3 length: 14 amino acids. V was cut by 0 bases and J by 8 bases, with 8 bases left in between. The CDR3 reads CASSQDQEHSPLHF. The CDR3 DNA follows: TGCGCCAGCAGCCAAGATCAGGAGCATTCACCCCTCCACTTT.

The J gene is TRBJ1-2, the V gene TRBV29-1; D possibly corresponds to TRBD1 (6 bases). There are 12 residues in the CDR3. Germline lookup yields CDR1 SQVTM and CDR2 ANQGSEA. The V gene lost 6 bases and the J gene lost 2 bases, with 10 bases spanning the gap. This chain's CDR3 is CSVYQGNYGYTF. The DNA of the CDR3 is TGCAGCGTATATCAGGGGAACTATGGCTACACCTTC.

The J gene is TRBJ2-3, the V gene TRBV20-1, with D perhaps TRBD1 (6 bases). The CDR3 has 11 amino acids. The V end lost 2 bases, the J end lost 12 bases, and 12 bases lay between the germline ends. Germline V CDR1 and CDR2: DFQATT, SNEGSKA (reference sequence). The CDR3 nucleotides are TGCAGTGCTAGACTGGGACACCTTCAGTATTTT. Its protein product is CSARLGHLQYF.

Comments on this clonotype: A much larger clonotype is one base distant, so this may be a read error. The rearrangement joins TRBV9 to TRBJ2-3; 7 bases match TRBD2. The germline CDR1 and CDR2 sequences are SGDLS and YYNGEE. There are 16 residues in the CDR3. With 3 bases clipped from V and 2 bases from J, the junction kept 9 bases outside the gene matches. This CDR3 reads CASSGPRGRHTDTQYF. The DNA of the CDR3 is TGTGCCAGCAGCGGACCGCGGGGGAGGCACACAGATACGCAGTATTTT.

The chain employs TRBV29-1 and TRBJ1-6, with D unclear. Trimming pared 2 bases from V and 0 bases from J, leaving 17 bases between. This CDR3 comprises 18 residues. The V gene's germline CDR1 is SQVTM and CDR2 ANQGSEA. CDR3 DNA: TGCAGCGTTGAACCCCTGCCCCCGAGGAGCTCCTATAATTCACCCCTCCACTTT. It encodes CSVEPLPPRSSYNSPLHF.

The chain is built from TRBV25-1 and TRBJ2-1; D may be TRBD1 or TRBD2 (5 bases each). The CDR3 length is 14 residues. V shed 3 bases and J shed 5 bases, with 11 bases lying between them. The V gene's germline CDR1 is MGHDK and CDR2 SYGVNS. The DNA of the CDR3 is TGTGCCAGCAGTGACCCGGGACGGAACAATGAGCAGTTCTTC. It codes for CASSDPGRNNEQFF.

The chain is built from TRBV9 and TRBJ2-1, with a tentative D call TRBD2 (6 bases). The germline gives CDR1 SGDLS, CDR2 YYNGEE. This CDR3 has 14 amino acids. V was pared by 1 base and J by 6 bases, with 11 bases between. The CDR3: CASSVQEGRNEQFF. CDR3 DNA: TGTGCCAGCAGCGTACAGGAGGGCCGCAATGAGCAGTTCTTC.

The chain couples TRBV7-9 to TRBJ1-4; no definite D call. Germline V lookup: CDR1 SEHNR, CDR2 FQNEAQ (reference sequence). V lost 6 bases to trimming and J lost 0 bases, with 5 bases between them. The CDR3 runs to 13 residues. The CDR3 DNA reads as TGTGCCAGCAGGAGAGCAACTAATGAAAAACTGTTTTTT. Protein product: CASRRATNEKLFF.

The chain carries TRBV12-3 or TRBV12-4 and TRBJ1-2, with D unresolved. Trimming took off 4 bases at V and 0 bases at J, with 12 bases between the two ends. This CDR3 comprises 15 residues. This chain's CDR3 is CASSSYLDPNYGYTF. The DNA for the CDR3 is TGTGCCAGCAGTTCCTACCTTGATCCTAACTATGGCTACACCTTC.

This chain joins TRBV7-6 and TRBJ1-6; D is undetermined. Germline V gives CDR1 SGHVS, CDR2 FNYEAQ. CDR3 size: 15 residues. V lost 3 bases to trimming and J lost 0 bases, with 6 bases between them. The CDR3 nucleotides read TGTGCCAGCAGCTTTGGGGACTCCTATAATTCACCCCTCCACTTT. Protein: CASSFGDSYNSPLHF. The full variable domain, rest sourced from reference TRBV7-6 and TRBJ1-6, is GAGVSQSPRYKVTKRGQDVALRCDPISGHVSLYWYRQALGQGPEFLTYFNYEAQQDKSGLPNDRFSAERPEGSISTLTIQRTEQRDSAMYRCASSFGDSYNSPLHFGNGTRLTVT.